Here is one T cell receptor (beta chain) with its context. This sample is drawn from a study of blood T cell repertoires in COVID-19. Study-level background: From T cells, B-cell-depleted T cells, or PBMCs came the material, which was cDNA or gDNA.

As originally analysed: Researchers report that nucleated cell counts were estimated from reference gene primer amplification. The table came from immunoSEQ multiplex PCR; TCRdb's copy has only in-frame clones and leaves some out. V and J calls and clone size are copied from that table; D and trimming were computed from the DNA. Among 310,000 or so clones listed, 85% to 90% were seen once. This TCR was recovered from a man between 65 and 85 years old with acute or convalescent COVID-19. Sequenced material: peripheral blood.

CDR3 loop: CASMSGGLAGNQETQYF. In nucleotides, the CDR3 is TGCGCCAGCATGAGCGGGGGTCTAGCGGGGAACCAAGAGACCCAGTACTTC. This sequence joins TRBV5-1 and TRBJ2-5; 9 nucleotides line up with TRBD2. The junction had 12 bases not matched to a gene; V was cut back by 6 bases and J by 0 bases. This CDR3 is built from 17 residues. The germline V gene has CDR1 SGHRS and CDR2 YFSETQ.